A single sample gave rise to the 17 T cell receptor beta chains below, sequenced in a study of T cells in Graves' hyperthyroidism and ophthalmopathy. It was RNA transcripts that yielded the amplified TCR beta CDR3 regions. RT-PCR in the first round (using the HTBI primer set) targeted the TCR CDR3. In TCRdb, the multiplex PCR reads were re-called with MiXCR into one record per CDR3 protein. The table includes about 380,000 distinct CDR3 sequences, approximately 15% detected once. The sample taken for sequencing was blood. These receptors were collected from an older woman with Graves' hyperthyroidism.

This clonotype showed up many times. V is TRBV5-1 and J is TRBJ2-5; unclear D gene. Germline loops: CDR1 SGHRS, CDR2 YFSETQ. The V end was cut by 0 bases, the J end by 5 bases, with 11 bases between. The CDR3 sequence is 14 residues long. CDR3 in amino acids: CASSLGPRRETQYF. CDR3 DNA: TGCGCCAGCAGCTTGGGCCCTCGGCGGGAGACCCAGTACTTC.

The V and J genes are TRBV2 and TRBJ2-3; D may be TRBD2 (6 bases). Per germline, CDR1 SNHLY and CDR2 FYNNEI. The V end lost 11 bases, the J end lost 0 bases, and 18 bases lay between the germline ends. The CDR3 has 15 residues. The CDR3 loop reads CAGSLGLTSTDTQYF. The CDR3 nucleotides read TGTGCCGGGAGCCTGGGACTCACTAGCACAGATACGCAGTATTTT.

This clonotype was seen a handful of times. The chain joins TRBV5-1 to TRBJ1-5; tentatively, D is TRBD1 (6 bases). CDR1 and CDR2 (germline): SGHRS, YFSETQ. With 4 bases removed from V and 5 bases from J, the gap between germline ends came to 16 bases. The CDR3 has 15 residues. The CDR3 region has the DNA TGCGCCAGCAGCCTGACGACAGGAGTACATCAGCCCCAGCATTTT. This gives the protein CASSLTTGVHQPQHF.

This clonotype has only a few counts. The V call is TRBV5-6, the J call TRBJ1-2; maybe TRBD1 (5 bases). In germline, CDR1 is SGHDT, CDR2 YYEEEE. The CDR3 sequence is 15 residues long. V was cut by 0 bases and J by 1 base, with 10 bases left in between. The CDR3 coding sequence is TGTGCCAGCAGCTTGGGACAGAGAGATAACTATGGCTACACCTTC. Translation gives CASSLGQRDNYGYTF.

This clonotype was seen repeatedly, ten times or more. The CDR3 loop is CASSLLAGGDEQYF. The CDR3 DNA sequence: TGTGCCAGCAGTCTCCTAGCGGGAGGCGACGAGCAGTACTTC. The rearrangement links TRBV12-3 or TRBV12-4 to TRBJ2-7, with 11 bases identical to TRBD2. J gave up 5 bases and V 5 bases, and 5 bases lay outside the gene matches. The CDR3 is 14 amino acids.

This clonotype occurred a few times. The V gene is TRBV6-1, the J gene TRBJ2-3; 9 bases are a match to TRBD1. The CDR3 is 16 residues long. Trimming at V came to 5 bases and at J to 4 bases, leaving 10 bases not matched to a gene. CDR1 and CDR2 from the germline V gene are MNHNS and SASEGT. CDR3 residues: CASSSQTGGGPDTQYF. The CDR3 DNA follows: TGTGCCAGCAGTTCGCAGACAGGGGGGGGCCCAGATACGCAGTATTTT.

This clonotype was observed at least ten times. V is TRBV10-3 and J is TRBJ1-1; a possible D gene is TRBD1 (5 bases). The CDR3 spans 12 residues. V lost 6 bases to trimming and J lost 7 bases, with 12 bases between them. CDR1 and CDR2 (germline): ENHRY, SYGVKD. In DNA, the CDR3 is TGTGCCATCAGCCAAGGGGCGATTGAAGCTTTCTTT. It codes for CAISQGAIEAFF.

J is TRBJ2-7 and V is TRBV6-1, with 7 positions matching TRBD2. Germline loops: CDR1 MNHNS, CDR2 SASEGT. This CDR3 region has 14 residues. Unmatched junction bases numbered 10, after V lost 6 bases and J lost 5 bases. The CDR3 nucleotides read TGTGCCAGCAGAAGACTAGCCGCATCCCACGAGCAGTACTTC. It encodes CASRRLAASHEQYF.

This clonotype was observed at least ten times. This sequence joins TRBV28 and TRBJ2-7; weak D call: TRBD2 (6 bases). V was trimmed by 5 bases and J by 0 bases, leaving 14 bases between them. This CDR3 has 15 amino acids. Germline CDR1 reads MDHEN; CDR2 reads SYDVKM. CDR3 amino acids: CASSVGDSSSYEQYF. CDR3 DNA sequence: TGTGCCAGCAGTGTCGGGGACTCGAGCTCCTACGAGCAGTACTTC.

The sample holds many counts of this clonotype. This chain uses TRBV6-1 with TRBJ1-2, with TRBD1 matching 10 bases. The CDR3 contains 14 residues. Trimming removed 11 bases from V and 8 bases from J; junction bases left unmatched: 14. The germline V gene encodes CDR1 MNHNS and CDR2 SASEGT. The CDR3, as DNA: TGTGCCGGGCGACGACAGGGGGCTGGCTGGGGCTACACCTTC. It yields the protein CAGRRQGAGWGYTF.

This clonotype was counted ten times or more. This sequence joins TRBV11-2 and TRBJ1-1, with TRBD1 as a possible D gene (5 bases). Trimming pared 5 bases from V and 5 bases from J, leaving 12 bases between. The V gene's germline CDR1 is SGHAT and CDR2 FQNNGV. The CDR3 loop spans 13 amino acids. The CDR3 DNA sequence: TGTGCCAGCAGCCACGGGACGGGGACTGAAGCTTTCTTT. It translates to CASSHGTGTEAFF.

This clonotype was observed at least ten times. The chain links TRBV20-1 to TRBJ1-1; no clear D. The V end lost 6 bases, the J end lost 1 base, and 12 bases lay between the germline ends. The CDR3 covers 13 residues. CDR1 and CDR2 from the germline V gene are DFQATT and SNEGSKA (reference sequence). The CDR3 DNA sequence: TGCAGTGCCTCAAGGGTCCAGAACACTGAAGCTTTCTTT. This gives the protein CSASRVQNTEAFF.

This clonotype showed up many times. This sequence joins TRBV5-1 and TRBJ2-1, with 7 bases aligning to TRBD2. CDR1 is SGHRS and CDR2 is YFSETQ in the germline V gene. There are 17 residues in the CDR3. The ends lost 2 bases at V and 9 bases at J; junction bases unmatched: 17. The DNA of the CDR3 is TGCGCCAGCAGCTTCGGGCTAGCGGAGCCCAGCAGGATTGAGCAGTTCTTC. It encodes CASSFGLAEPSRIEQFF.

The chain has TRBV5-1 and TRBJ1-1; 9 nucleotides line up with TRBD1. The germline CDR1 and CDR2 sequences are SGHRS and YFSETQ. V trimming: 3 bases; J trimming: 0 bases; junction bases outside the gene matches: 9. CDR3 length: 17 amino acids. CDR3 region: CASSSEQGAGVNTEAFF. The CDR3 nucleotides read TGCGCCAGCAGCTCGGAACAGGGGGCGGGCGTGAACACTGAAGCTTTCTTT.

V is TRBV3-1 and J is TRBJ2-1; tentatively, D is TRBD1 (6 bases). The CDR3 sequence is 14 residues long. Trimming took off 4 bases at V and 9 bases at J, with 16 bases between the two ends. CDR1 is LGHDT and CDR2 is YNNKEL in the germline V gene (reference sequence). CDR3 sequence reads: CASSRSEGVGEQFF. In nucleotides, the CDR3 is TGTGCCAGCAGCCGGAGTGAGGGGGTTGGTGAGCAGTTCTTC.

The chain has TRBV27 and TRBJ2-2, with 7 bases aligning to TRBD1. With V trimmed by 8 bases and J by 4 bases, 4 bases remained unmatched. This CDR3 comprises 13 residues. Germline assignment: CDR1 MNHEY and CDR2 SMNVEV (reference sequence). CDR3 in DNA: TGTGCCAGCCGGACAGGAACCACCGGGGAGCTGTTTTTT. It encodes CASRTGTTGELFF.

The CDR3 DNA sequence: TGCGCCAGCAGCTTAAAAAGCGGGAGACCGAACACCGGGGAGCTGTTTTTT. Its translation: CASSLKSGRPNTGELFF. This chain uses TRBV5-1 with TRBJ2-2, with 8 bases aligning to TRBD2. The CDR3 sequence is 17 residues long. Germline V gene sequence: CDR1 SGHRS, CDR2 YFSETQ. V shed 2 bases, J shed 0 bases, and the junction held 6 bases outside the gene matches. The complete variable domain, with remaining parts taken from reference TRBV5-1 and TRBJ2-2, reads KAGVTQTPRYLIKTRGQQVTLSCSPISGHRSVSWYQQTPGQGLQFLFEYFSETQRNKGNFPGRFSGRQFSNSRSEMNVSTLELGDSALYLCASSLKSGRPNTGELFFGEGSRLTVL.